The clone carrying this TCR beta chain appeared once. This sample stems from a study of blood T cell repertoires in COVID-19. Study context: The analysed material was cDNA or gDNA that came from T cells, B-cell-depleted T cells, or PBMCs.

Authors' analysis steps: By means of reference gene primer amplification, nucleated cell counts were estimated. Using immunoSEQ multiplex PCR, the repertoire was profiled, and TCRdb retains in-frame clones only, with some absent. D and trimming were read from the DNA, whereas the V and J calls and clone size are those reported in that table. In the table there are 100,000 or so clones, around 93% of which are singletons. The CDR3 is 14 residues long. Trimming took off 3 bases at V and 0 bases at J, with 11 bases between the two ends. Germline loops: CDR1 SQVTM, CDR2 ANQGSEA. The source is a human donor with active COVID-19. The donor label of this sample is uncertain. The chain combines TRBV29-1 with TRBJ2-5; tentative D call: TRBD1 (6 bases). Specimen: peripheral blood. The chain's CDR3 is CSVDQGQDQETQYF. The DNA for the CDR3 is TGCAGCGTTGATCAGGGGCAGGACCAAGAGACCCAGTACTTC.